This T cell receptor (beta chain) was sequenced for a study of blood T cell repertoires in COVID-19. Germline values: CDR1 SGDLS, CDR2 YYNGEE. The CDR3 totals 13 residues. Trimming shortened V by 0 bases and J by 5 bases, and 8 bases separated the two germline ends. Profiling relied on immunoSEQ multiplex PCR, and the TCRdb table lists in-frame clones only, not all of them. The sample contains fewer than 400,000 clones, 80% to 90% of which appear only once. The material sequenced was PBMCs or T cells enriched from blood (not recorded which). This clonotype originated in a man aged 25-45 years who had recovered from COVID-19. The gene calls are TRBV9 and TRBJ1-1, with D uncertain. The CDR3 sequence is CASSVGLRTEAFF. CDR3 nucleotide sequence: TGTGCCAGCAGCGTAGGACTTCGGACTGAAGCTTTCTTT. Based on the CDR3 plus reference TRBV9 and TRBJ1-1, the full variable domain is DSGVTQTPKHLITATGQRVTLRCSPRSGDLSVYWYQQSLDQGLQFLIQYYNGEERAKGNILERFSAQQFPDLHSELNLSSLELGDSALYFCASSVGLRTEAFFGQGTRLTVV.